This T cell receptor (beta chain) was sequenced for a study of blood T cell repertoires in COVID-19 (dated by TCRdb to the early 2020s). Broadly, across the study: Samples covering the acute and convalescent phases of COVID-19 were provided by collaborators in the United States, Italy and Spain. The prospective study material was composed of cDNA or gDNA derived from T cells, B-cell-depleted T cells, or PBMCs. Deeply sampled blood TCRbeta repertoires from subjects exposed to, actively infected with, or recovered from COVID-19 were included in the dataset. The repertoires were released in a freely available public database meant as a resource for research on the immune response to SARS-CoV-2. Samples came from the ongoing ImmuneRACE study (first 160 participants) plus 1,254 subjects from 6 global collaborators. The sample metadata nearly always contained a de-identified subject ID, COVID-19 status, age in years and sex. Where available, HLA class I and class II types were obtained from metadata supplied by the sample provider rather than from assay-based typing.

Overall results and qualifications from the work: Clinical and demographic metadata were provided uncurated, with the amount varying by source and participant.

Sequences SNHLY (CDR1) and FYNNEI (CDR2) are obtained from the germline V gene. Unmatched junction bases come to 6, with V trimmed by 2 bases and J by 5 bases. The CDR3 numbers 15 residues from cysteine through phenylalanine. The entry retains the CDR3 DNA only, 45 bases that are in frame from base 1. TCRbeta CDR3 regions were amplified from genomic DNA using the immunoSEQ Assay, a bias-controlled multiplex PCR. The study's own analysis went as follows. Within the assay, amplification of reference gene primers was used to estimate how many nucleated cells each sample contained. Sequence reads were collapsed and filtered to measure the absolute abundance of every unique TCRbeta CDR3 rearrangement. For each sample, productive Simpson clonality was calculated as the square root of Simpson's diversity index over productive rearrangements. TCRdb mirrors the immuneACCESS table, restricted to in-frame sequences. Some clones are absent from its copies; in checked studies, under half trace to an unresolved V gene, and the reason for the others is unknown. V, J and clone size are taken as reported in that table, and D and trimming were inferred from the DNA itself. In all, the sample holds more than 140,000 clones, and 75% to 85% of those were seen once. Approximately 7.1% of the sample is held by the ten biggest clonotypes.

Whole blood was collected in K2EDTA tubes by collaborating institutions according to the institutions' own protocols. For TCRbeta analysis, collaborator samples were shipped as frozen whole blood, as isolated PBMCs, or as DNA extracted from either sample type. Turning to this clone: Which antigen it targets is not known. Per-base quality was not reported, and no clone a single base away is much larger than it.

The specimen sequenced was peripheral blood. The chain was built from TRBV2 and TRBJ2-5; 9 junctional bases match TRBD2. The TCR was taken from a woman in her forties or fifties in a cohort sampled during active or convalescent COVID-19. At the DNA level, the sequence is TGTGCCAGCAGTGAACGGTCTAGCGGGGTGGAGACCCAGTACTTC. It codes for CASSERSSGVETQYF.